This passage covers 21 T cell receptor beta chains from one sample sequenced in a study of cytomegalovirus exposure and HLA in healthy donors. Researchers ran the PCR with 60 Vbeta and 13 Jbeta primers. Assay used: immunoSEQ multiplex PCR; TCRdb lists only in-frame clones, some missing. The table lists some 190,000 clones, under 80% of them singletons. Sequences were obtained from PBMCs. The source of these receptors is a woman in her thirties in good health and CMV-seropositive.

V usage is TRBV5-1 and J usage is TRBJ2-3; weak D call: TRBD1 (5 bases). Per the germline V gene, CDR1 is SGHRS and CDR2 is YFSETQ. The V gene lost 6 bases and the J gene lost 3 bases, with 23 bases spanning the gap. The CDR3 is 17 residues long. The CDR3 region has the DNA TGCGCCAGCACCGCTTGGGGTTTCAGGGTCCGAACAGATACGCAGTATTTT. It yields the protein CASTAWGFRVRTDTQYF.

This clone came up a few times. V is TRBV27 and J is TRBJ1-5; 8 bases fit TRBD1. CDR1 is MNHEY and CDR2 is SMNVEV in the germline V gene (reference sequence). The CDR3 sequence is 15 residues long. V was pared by 5 bases and J by 6 bases, with 9 bases of the junction left unmatched. The CDR3 DNA reads TGTGCCAGCAGTGGAGGACAGGGCCTGGGTCAGCCCCAGCATTTT. Translation gives CASSGGQGLGQPQHF.

As regards this clone: An end of the junction differs from the germline gene, which may be a read error. V usage is TRBV5-6 and J usage is TRBJ2-2, with TRBD1 identical over 8 bases. This CDR3 contains 16 residues. CDR1 is SGHDT, CDR2 YYEEEE, per germline. The CDR3 loop reads CASSLLTGVDTGEPFF. CDR3 bases: TGTGCCAGCAGCTTGTTGACAGGGGTCGACACCGGGGAGCCGTTTTTT.

V gene TRBV7-6 combines with J gene TRBJ2-5; a weak D match, TRBD2 (5 bases). The CDR3 is 13 residues long. Per the germline V gene, CDR1 is SGHVS and CDR2 is FNYEAQ. Trimming stripped 4 bases from V and 5 bases from J, with 11 bases between. The CDR3 DNA follows: TGTGCCAGCAGCTCGGACGGGATGGAGACCCAGTACTTC. It translates to CASSSDGMETQYF. Variable domain in full (rest from reference TRBV7-6 and TRBJ2-5): GAGVSQSPRYKVTKRGQDVALRCDPISGHVSLYWYRQALGQGPEFLTYFNYEAQQDKSGLPNDRFSAERPEGSISTLTIQRTEQRDSAMYRCASSSDGMETQYFGPGTRLLVL.

The V and J genes are TRBV9 and TRBJ1-3, with a weak D call TRBD1 (5 bases). V was shortened by 3 bases and J by 3 bases, with 7 bases between the two germline ends. The CDR3 is made up of 13 amino acids. Germline values: CDR1 SGDLS, CDR2 YYNGEE. CDR3 loop: CASSAGIGNTIYF. The CDR3 DNA reads as TGTGCCAGCAGCGCAGGGATTGGAAACACCATATATTTT.

This clone showed up just once. The rearrangement uses TRBV7-9 and TRBJ2-1; D is unclear. This CDR3 has 14 residues. Trimming stripped 2 bases from V and 3 bases from J, with 8 bases between. Germline CDR1 is SEHNR and CDR2 is FQNEAQ (reference sequence). CDR3 coding DNA: TGTGCCAGCAGCTTATTAGAGAACTACAATGAGCAGTTCTTC. It codes for CASSLLENYNEQFF.

The chain combines TRBV2 with TRBJ2-6; D gene uncertain. This CDR3 has 15 residues. The germline V gene encodes CDR1 SNHLY and CDR2 FYNNEI. V lost 3 bases, J lost 0 bases, and 6 bases lay in between. In nucleotides, the CDR3 is TGTGCCAGCAGTGAGAGGAGCTCTGGGGCCAACGTCCTGACTTTC. Its translation: CASSERSSGANVLTF.

The genes are TRBV18 and TRBJ2-2; the D gene is possibly TRBD1 (6 bases). CDR1 is KGHSH, CDR2 LQKENI, per germline. Trimming removed 3 bases at V and 6 bases at J, with 17 bases between. CDR3 length equals 16 residues. The CDR3 spells CASSPPGDRKAGELFF. CDR3 bases: TGTGCCAGCTCACCTCCAGGGGATCGGAAGGCCGGGGAGCTGTTTTTT.

V gene TRBV4-3 combines with J gene TRBJ2-3; 8 bases align to TRBD2. Germline V CDR1 and CDR2: LGHNA, YSLEER. The CDR3 has 13 residues. V dropped 4 bases and J dropped 6; count of bases not matched to a gene: 3. The CDR3 nucleotides are TGCGCCAGCAGCCGGCGGGGGGCGGATACGCAGTATTTT. Its protein is CASSRRGADTQYF.

The V gene is TRBV28, the J gene TRBJ2-5, with TRBD2 as a possible D gene (6 bases). Trimming stripped 2 bases from V and 2 bases from J, with 9 bases between. The CDR3 has 14 amino acids. Per germline, CDR1 MDHEN and CDR2 SYDVKM. The CDR3 DNA follows: TGTGCCAGCAGTTTAGGGGACTGGCAAGAGACCCAGTACTTC. It specifies CASSLGDWQETQYF.

The chain combines TRBV19 with TRBJ1-1; 8 bases are a match to TRBD1. The J segment lost 0 bases and the V segment lost 7 bases, leaving 13 bases of the junction unmatched. The CDR3 runs 17 residues. Germline V gives CDR1 LNHDA, CDR2 SQIVND (reference sequence). The CDR3, as DNA: TGTGCCAGTACCTTATACTACAGGGGGTCGATGAACACTGAAGCTTTCTTT. Amino acids: CASTLYYRGSMNTEAFF.

CDR3 nucleotides: TGTGCCAGCTCACCAGGGCCAGTGAAAAACACTGAAGCTTTCTTT. Its protein product is CASSPGPVKNTEAFF. The chain uses TRBV18 and TRBJ1-1; D is unresolved. The germline V gene encodes CDR1 KGHSH and CDR2 LQKENI. The CDR3 is made up of 15 amino acids. Trimming cost V 2 bases and J 2 bases, with 12 bases left between them.

The V and J genes are TRBV9 and TRBJ2-7, with D possibly TRBD2 on 6 matching bases. Germline V lookup: CDR1 SGDLS, CDR2 YYNGEE. The V end was cut by 0 bases, the J end by 4 bases, with 14 bases between. This CDR3 comprises 15 residues. The CDR3 spells CASSVVGDSVYEQYF. The CDR3, as DNA: TGTGCCAGCAGCGTAGTTGGGGACTCAGTGTACGAGCAGTACTTC.

V and J are TRBV7-9 and TRBJ2-6; TRBD1 matches 10 bases. After removal of 5 bases from V and 2 bases from J, the junction contained 9 bases not matched to a gene. CDR3 size: 18 residues. Germline CDR1 is SEHNR and CDR2 is FQNEAQ (reference sequence). DNA for the CDR3: TGTGCCAGCAGCACCCGGACAGGGGGACGTACTGGGGCCAACGTCCTGACTTTC. Protein: CASSTRTGGRTGANVLTF. Supplemented by reference TRBV7-9 and TRBJ2-6, the full variable domain reads DTGVSQNPRHKITKRGQNVTFRCDPISEHNRLYWYRQTLGQGPEFLTYFQNEAQLEKSRLLSDRFSAERPKGSFSTLEIQRTEQGDSAMYLCASSTRTGGRTGANVLTFGAGSRLTVL.

The chain couples TRBV7-8 to TRBJ1-1, with 9 bases fitting TRBD1. The junction had 8 bases not matched to a gene; V was cut back by 5 bases and J by 4 bases. Germline V gene sequence: CDR1 SGHVS, CDR2 FQNEAQ. The CDR3 length is 15 residues. The CDR3 DNA reads as TGTGCCAGCAGCGGACACAGGGGGCGCGGCACTGAAGCTTTCTTT. Protein product: CASSGHRGRGTEAFF.

The V call is TRBV18, the J call TRBJ2-7; possibly TRBD1 for D (5 bases). The V and J ends lost 3 bases and 1 base respectively, with 16 bases between them. The CDR3 sequence is 16 residues long. Germline V gene lookup returns CDR1 KGHSH and CDR2 LQKENI. The CDR3 is CASSPWGQGNSYEQYF. The DNA for the CDR3 is TGTGCCAGCTCACCCTGGGGCCAAGGAAATTCCTACGAGCAGTACTTC. The variable domain in full, completed from reference TRBV18 and TRBJ2-7, reads NAGVMQNPRHLVRRRGQEARLRCSPMKGHSHVYWYRQLPEEGLKFMVYLQKENIIDESGMPKERFSAEFPKEGPSILRIQQVVRGDSAAYFCASSPWGQGNSYEQYFGPGTRLTVT.

The chain employs TRBV10-1 and TRBJ2-1; 7 bases map to TRBD1. There are 18 residues in the CDR3. Germline trimming cut 0 bases from V and 4 bases from J; bases unmatched to any gene: 12. CDR1 and CDR2 (germline): WNHNN, SYGVQD (reference sequence). CDR3 nucleotide sequence: TGCGCCAGCAGTGAGTCCCCGGGGACAGAGCCCGGGTACAATGAGCAGTTCTTC. It specifies CASSESPGTEPGYNEQFF.

The CDR3: CASGLGGDSTDTQYF. In DNA, the CDR3 is TGTGCTAGTGGTTTGGGGGGGGACAGCACAGATACGCAGTATTTT. The J gene is TRBJ2-3, the V gene TRBV12-5; D possibly corresponds to TRBD2 (6 bases). From germline, CDR1 is LGHNT and CDR2 FRNRAP. V shed 1 base and J shed 0 bases, with 8 bases lying between them. The CDR3 is made up of 15 amino acids.

The rearrangement joins TRBV14 to TRBJ1-2, with TRBD1 identical over 7 bases. The CDR3 covers 16 residues. With V trimmed by 2 bases and J by 0 bases, 6 bases remained unmatched. Germline assignment: CDR1 SGHDN and CDR2 FVKESK. For the CDR3, the DNA is TGTGCCAGCAGCCAACGCGCCGGGACAGCTAACTATGGCTACACCTTC. Translating gives CASSQRAGTANYGYTF.

On this clone: This same CDR3 is encoded by further DNA sequences in the sample. The gene calls are TRBV5-1 and TRBJ2-7; TRBD1 is a possible D gene (6 bases). Germline V gives CDR1 SGHRS, CDR2 YFSETQ. This CDR3 comprises 12 residues. Trimming removed 1 base at V and 6 bases at J, with 8 bases between. Here the CDR3 DNA reads TGCGCCAGCAGCTTGAGAGGGGGCGAGCAGTACTTC. It yields the protein CASSLRGGEQYF.

Only one count was recorded for this clone. The V and J genes are TRBV7-2 and TRBJ2-7; tentative D call: TRBD1 (5 bases). The CDR3 spans 19 residues. V lost 5 bases to trimming and J lost 1 base, with 27 bases between them. Germline CDR1 reads SGHTA; CDR2 reads FQGNSA. Here the CDR3 reads CASSHRNPGPRQGSYEQYF. The CDR3 nucleotides are TGTGCCAGCAGCCACCGGAACCCAGGGCCGCGGCAAGGGTCCTACGAGCAGTACTTC.